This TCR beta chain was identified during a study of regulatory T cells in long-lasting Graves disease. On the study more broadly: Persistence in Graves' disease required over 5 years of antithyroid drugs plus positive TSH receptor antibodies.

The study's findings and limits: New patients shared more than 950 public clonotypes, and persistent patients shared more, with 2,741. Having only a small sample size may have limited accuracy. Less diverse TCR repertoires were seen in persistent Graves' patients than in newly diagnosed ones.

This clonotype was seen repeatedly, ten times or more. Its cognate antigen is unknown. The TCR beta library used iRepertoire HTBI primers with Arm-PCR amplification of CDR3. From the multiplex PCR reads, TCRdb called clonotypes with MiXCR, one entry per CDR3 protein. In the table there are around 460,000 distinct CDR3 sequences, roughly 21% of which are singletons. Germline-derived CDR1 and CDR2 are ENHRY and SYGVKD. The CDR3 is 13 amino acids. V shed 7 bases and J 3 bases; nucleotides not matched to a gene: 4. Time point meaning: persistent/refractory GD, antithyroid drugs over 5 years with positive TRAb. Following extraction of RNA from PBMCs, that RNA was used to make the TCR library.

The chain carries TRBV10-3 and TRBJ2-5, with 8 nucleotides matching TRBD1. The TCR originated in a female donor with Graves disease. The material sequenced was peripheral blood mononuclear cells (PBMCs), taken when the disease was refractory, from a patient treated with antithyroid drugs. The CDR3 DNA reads TGTGCCATCAACTTGGACAGGGAAGAGACCCAGTACTTC. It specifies CAINLDREETQYF.